This T cell receptor (beta chain) was profiled in a study of cytomegalovirus exposure and HLA in healthy donors. The V and J ends lost 1 base and 1 base respectively, with 16 bases between them. CDR1 and CDR2 from the germline V gene are SEHNR and FQNEAQ (reference sequence). The CDR3 is 17 residues long. Researchers ran the PCR with 60 Vbeta and 13 Jbeta primers. In the authors' workflow: In a later analysis, the count reached 76 million or so unique TCR beta chains, with 9 million to 11 million shared. Method: immunoSEQ multiplex PCR; TCRdb's copy keeps in-frame clones and lacks some. D and trimming come from the DNA, and the V and J calls and clone size come from that table. This sample has around 99,000 clones, with over 70% found just once.

The rearrangement uses TRBV7-9 and TRBJ1-2; D perhaps matches TRBD1 (6 bases). The clonotype comes from a man aged 25-45 years in good health and CMV-seronegative. Sequencing was performed on PBMCs. The CDR3: CASSLGVGQKFNYGYTF. The DNA for the CDR3 is TGTGCCAGCAGCTTAGGAGTAGGACAGAAATTTAACTATGGCTACACCTTC.